The T cell receptor beta chain described here comes from a study of blood T cell repertoires in COVID-19. In germline, CDR1 is MDHEN, CDR2 SYDVKM. Losses at the gene ends were 4 bases for V and 6 bases for J; bases not matched to a gene: 6. CDR3 length equals 16 residues. This table comes from immunoSEQ multiplex PCR, and its TCRdb copy is limited to in-frame clones, with some not included. The sample records a few hundred thousand clones, around 87% being singletons. V usage is TRBV28 and J usage is TRBJ2-3, with 14 positions matching TRBD2. The clonotype was recovered from a man between 35 and 55 years old in a cohort exposed to, infected with or recovered from COVID-19 (not recorded which). Sequencing was done on a sample of PBMCs or T cells enriched from blood (not recorded which). The CDR3 protein is CASSSGLAGGGDTQYF. In DNA, the CDR3 is TGTGCCAGCAGTTCCGGACTAGCGGGGGGTGGGGATACGCAGTATTTT. Variable domain in full (rest from reference TRBV28 and TRBJ2-3): DVKVTQSSRYLVKRTGEKVFLECVQDMDHENMFWYRQDPGLGLRLIYFSYDVKMKEKGDIPEGYSVSREKKERFSLILESASTNQTSMYLCASSSGLAGGGDTQYFGPGTRLTVL.